A selection of T cell receptor beta chains follows, all from one sample in a study of shared clonotypes between healthy human individuals. The repertoire was sequenced with immunoSEQ multiplex PCR; TCRdb's copy has only in-frame clones and lacks some. The sample yields roughly 2.5 million clones, around 90% seen once. Sequencing was carried out using naive CD4+ T cells sorted from blood. The receptors were sampled from a man between 18 and 35 years old in good health. Each CDR3 is given with its conserved first and last residue. The D gene is left open where the match is weak. A row's size may be missing; if present it is once, few, many or a size class.

d_gene: NA
j_gene: TRBJ2-7
v_gene: TRBV5-5
abundance: NA
len: 14
CDR3nt: TGTGCCAGCAGCTTGTTCCGGACAGACTACGAGCAGTACTTC
CDR3aa: CASSLFRTDYEQYF

d_gene: NA
j_gene: TRBJ1-4
v_gene: TRBV2
abundance: NA
len: 15
CDR3nt: TGTGCCAGCAGTGGGGTGGACAGCCCTAATGAAAAACTGTTTTTT
CDR3aa: CASSGVDSPNEKLFF

d_gene: NA
j_gene: TRBJ2-7
v_gene: TRBV28
abundance: NA
len: 15
CDR3nt: TGTGCCAGCCATCCCGGGGACGGAACCTCCTACGAGCAGTACTTC
CDR3aa: CASHPGDGTSYEQYF

d_gene: NA
j_gene: TRBJ2-2
v_gene: TRBV5-6
abundance: NA
len: 14
CDR3nt: TGTGCCAGCAGCTTTGGGGTATCCACCGGGGAGCTGTTTTTT
CDR3aa: CASSFGVSTGELFF

d_gene: NA
j_gene: TRBJ1-6
v_gene: TRBV18
abundance: NA
len: 15
CDR3nt: TGTGCCAGCTCACTACCTCAGGGAGATAATTCACCCCTCCACTTT
CDR3aa: CASSLPQGDNSPLHF

d_gene: NA
j_gene: TRBJ2-7
v_gene: TRBV5-6
abundance: NA
len: 13
CDR3nt: TGTGCCAGCAGCTTCTACGACCGATACGAGCAGTACTTC
CDR3aa: CASSFYDRYEQYF

d_gene: TRBD2
j_gene: TRBJ2-1
v_gene: TRBV5-1
abundance: NA
len: 14
CDR3nt: TGCGCCAGCAGCGGGGCGGGGGTTTACAATGAGCAGTTCTTC
CDR3aa: CASSGAGVYNEQFF

d_gene: NA
j_gene: TRBJ1-6
v_gene: TRBV7-9
abundance: NA
len: 13
CDR3nt: TGTGCCAGCAGTCCACTCGGGGGGGTCACCCTCCACTTT
CDR3aa: CASSPLGGVTLHF

d_gene: TRBD1
j_gene: TRBJ1-4
v_gene: TRBV10-1
abundance: once
len: 16
CDR3nt: TGCGCCAGCAGTCCAGGGGGCGGCCGAAGTACAGAAAAACTGTTTTTT
CDR3aa: CASSPGGGRSTEKLFF

d_gene: NA
j_gene: TRBJ2-5
v_gene: TRBV2
abundance: once
len: 11
CDR3nt: TGTGCCAGCAGTAAAGGGGAGACCCAGTACTTC
CDR3aa: CASSKGETQYF

d_gene: NA
j_gene: TRBJ1-4
v_gene: TRBV5-1
abundance: NA
len: 16
CDR3nt: TGCGCCAGCAGCCCCTTGGATCCGGGGCGTAATGAAAAACTGTTTTTT
CDR3aa: CASSPLDPGRNEKLFF

d_gene: NA
j_gene: TRBJ1-4
v_gene: TRBV10-3
abundance: once
len: 16
CDR3nt: TGTGCCATCAGCGACAGCGGTGGGGGAACTAATGAAAAACTGTTTTTT
CDR3aa: CAISDSGGGTNEKLFF

d_gene: NA
j_gene: TRBJ1-1
v_gene: TRBV6-1
abundance: NA
len: 11
CDR3nt: TGTGCCACCAGGATGAACACTGAAGCTTTCTTT
CDR3aa: CATRMNTEAFF

d_gene: NA
j_gene: TRBJ1-4
v_gene: TRBV28
abundance: NA
len: 14
CDR3nt: TGTGCCAGCGGAGAGGACTCAACTAATGAAAAACTGTTTTTT
CDR3aa: CASGEDSTNEKLFF

d_gene: NA
j_gene: TRBJ2-7
v_gene: TRBV7-2
abundance: NA
len: 15
CDR3nt: TGTGCCAGCAGCTTTGACCGGGACGGTCGAGACGAGCAGTACTTC
CDR3aa: CASSFDRDGRDEQYF

d_gene: NA
j_gene: TRBJ1-1
v_gene: TRBV7-6
abundance: NA
len: 14
CDR3nt: TGTGCCAGCAGCCGCGGGGGGGGGAACACTGAAGCTTTCTTT
CDR3aa: CASSRGGGNTEAFF

d_gene: TRBD1
j_gene: TRBJ1-6
v_gene: TRBV7-9
abundance: NA
len: 16
CDR3nt: TGTGCCAGCAGCTCGCCCGGGACAGGGAATAATTCACCCCTCCACTTT
CDR3aa: CASSSPGTGNNSPLHF

d_gene: TRBD1
j_gene: TRBJ1-4
v_gene: TRBV5-6
abundance: NA
len: 17
CDR3nt: TGTGCCAGCAGCTTGGACCGGACAGGGCCAACTAATGAAAAACTGTTTTTT
CDR3aa: CASSLDRTGPTNEKLFF

d_gene: TRBD1
j_gene: TRBJ2-3
v_gene: TRBV4-2
abundance: once
len: 17
CDR3nt: TGTGCCAGCAGCCAAGTTGGGACAGGGGGCATTGAGGATACGCAGTATTTT
CDR3aa: CASSQVGTGGIEDTQYF

d_gene: TRBD2
j_gene: TRBJ2-1
v_gene: TRBV5-1
abundance: NA
len: 13
CDR3nt: TGCGCCAGCAGCTTCCGGGGGGACAATGAGCAGTTCTTC
CDR3aa: CASSFRGDNEQFF

d_gene: NA
j_gene: TRBJ1-2
v_gene: TRBV5-4
abundance: NA
len: 14
CDR3nt: TGTGCCAGCAGCTTGGAAGGCGTCTCCATTGGCTACACCTTC
CDR3aa: CASSLEGVSIGYTF

d_gene: NA
j_gene: TRBJ2-3
v_gene: TRBV15
abundance: once
len: 13
CDR3nt: TGTGCCACCAGCAGAGATTCCAGGGACACGCAGTATTTT
CDR3aa: CATSRDSRDTQYF

d_gene: TRBD2
j_gene: TRBJ2-1
v_gene: TRBV4-1
abundance: NA
len: 22
CDR3nt: TGCGCCAGCAGCCAAGGTGGATCGAGGAGGGACCTGAAGCGGGAGAATGGGGGTGAGCAGTTCTTC
CDR3aa: CASSQGGSRRDLKRENGGEQFF

d_gene: NA
j_gene: TRBJ2-7
v_gene: TRBV29-1
abundance: once
len: 15
CDR3nt: TGCAGCGTTGAAGATCAAAACAGGGACTCCTCCGAGCAGTACTTC
CDR3aa: CSVEDQNRDSSEQYF

d_gene: NA
j_gene: TRBJ1-5
v_gene: TRBV5-1
abundance: NA
len: 13
CDR3nt: TGCGCCAGCAGCCCGGACCCCAATCAGCCCCAGCATTTT
CDR3aa: CASSPDPNQPQHF

d_gene: NA
j_gene: TRBJ2-2
v_gene: TRBV18
abundance: NA
len: 14
CDR3nt: TGTGCCAGCTCTCCACGCCTGAACACCGGGGAGCTGTTTTTT
CDR3aa: CASSPRLNTGELFF

d_gene: TRBD2
j_gene: TRBJ2-1
v_gene: TRBV7-9
abundance: NA
len: 13
CDR3nt: TGTGCCAGCAGCTTAGAAATAGCGGGAGAGCAGTTCTTC
CDR3aa: CASSLEIAGEQFF

d_gene: TRBD2
j_gene: TRBJ2-2
v_gene: TRBV4-2
abundance: NA
len: 16
CDR3nt: TGTGCCAGCAGCGAAGCCAGACTAGCGTACACCGGGGAGCTGTTTTTT
CDR3aa: CASSEARLAYTGELFF

d_gene: NA
j_gene: TRBJ1-6
v_gene: TRBV4-1
abundance: NA
len: 17
CDR3nt: TGCGCCAGCAGACCTGAAGTCAAACAGGGAGTAGGCTCACCCCTCCACTTT
CDR3aa: CASRPEVKQGVGSPLHF

d_gene: NA
j_gene: TRBJ2-3
v_gene: TRBV10-1
abundance: NA
len: 15
CDR3nt: TGCGCCAGCAGTGAGTCGACTCTTGGAACAGATACGCAGTATTTT
CDR3aa: CASSESTLGTDTQYF